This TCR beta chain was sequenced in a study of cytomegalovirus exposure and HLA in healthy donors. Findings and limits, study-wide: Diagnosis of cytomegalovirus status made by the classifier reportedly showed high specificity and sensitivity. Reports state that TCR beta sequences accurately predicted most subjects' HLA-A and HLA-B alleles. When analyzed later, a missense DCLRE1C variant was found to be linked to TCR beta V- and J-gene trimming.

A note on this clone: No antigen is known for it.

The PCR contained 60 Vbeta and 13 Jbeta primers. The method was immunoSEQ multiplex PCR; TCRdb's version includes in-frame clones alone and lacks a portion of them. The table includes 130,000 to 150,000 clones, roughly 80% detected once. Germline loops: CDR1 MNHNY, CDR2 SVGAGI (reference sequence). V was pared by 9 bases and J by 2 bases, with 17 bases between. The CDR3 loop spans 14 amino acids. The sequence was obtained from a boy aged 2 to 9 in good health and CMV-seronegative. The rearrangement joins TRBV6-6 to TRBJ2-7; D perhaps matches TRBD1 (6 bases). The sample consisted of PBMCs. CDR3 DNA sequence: TGTGCCAGTAACAGGGACACCGTTACCTACGAGCAGTACTTC. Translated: CASNRDTVTYEQYF.